This TCR beta chain comes out of a study of T cell responses to AZD1222 COVID-19 vaccine. Across the whole study: Pooled together were second doses at about 4 or about 12 weeks.

Germline CDR1 is SGHRS and CDR2 is YFSETQ. The junction had 4 bases not matched to a gene; V was cut back by 3 bases and J by 7 bases. The CDR3 contains 14 residues. Here immunoSEQ multiplex PCR was the method, and the copy in TCRdb shows in-frame clones only, minus some. This table holds 99,000 or so clones, about 87% found once. As for this clone: Its antigen is as yet unknown.

Broader study findings: Sampling that yielded the repertoires occurred only after the peak T cell response. Spike was spanned by vaccine-associated CD4 TCRs, with dominance at 160-218 and 743-854. The breadth and depth of Spike-specific TCRs increased once two AZD1222 doses had been given.

The chain joins TRBV5-1 to TRBJ1-4; 9 bases line up with TRBD1. The source material was peripheral blood, sampled on day 0 of AZD1222 vaccination. The clonotype was recovered from an adult in good health. Here the CDR3 reads CASSSSGQGEKLFF. The CDR3 coding sequence is TGCGCCAGCAGCTCCTCGGGACAGGGTGAAAAACTGTTTTTT.